The rows below give T cell receptor beta chains drawn from one sample of a study of shared clonotypes between healthy human individuals. The method was immunoSEQ multiplex PCR; TCRdb's version includes in-frame clones alone and lacks a portion of them. The table lists approximately 2,000,000 clones, 85% to 95% of them singletons. Sequenced sample: naive CD8+ T cells from PBMCs. Source of these receptors: a young man in good health. Some clones in this sample may be carry-over from other donors' samples. CDR3s include the opening cysteine and the closing phenylalanine or tryptophan. Fields, in order: J gene, clone size, V gene, D gene, CDR3 DNA, CDR3 protein. A D gene is named only where the DNA matches it firmly. Clone size, where shown, is once, few, many, or a class for clones that have expanded.

J gene: TRBJ2-7
clone size: NA
V gene: TRBV27
D gene: TRBD1
CDR3 DNA: TGTGCCAGCAGTGCCGGGACAGGGATCTCCTACGAGCAGTACTTC
CDR3 protein: CASSAGTGISYEQYF

J gene: TRBJ1-2
clone size: NA
V gene: TRBV30
D gene: NA
CDR3 DNA: TGTGCCTGGAGTGTACATGGGGGCCCGGAGGATGGCTACACCTTC
CDR3 protein: CAWSVHGGPEDGYTF

J gene: TRBJ1-1
clone size: NA
V gene: TRBV6-6
D gene: NA
CDR3 DNA: TGTGCCAGCAGCCATTTGGGCACTGAAGCTTTCTTT
CDR3 protein: CASSHLGTEAFF

J gene: TRBJ2-1
clone size: NA
V gene: TRBV4-3
D gene: NA
CDR3 DNA: TGCGCCAGCAGCCAAGATCCAGGGGCGGAGACCTACAATGAGCAGTTCTTC
CDR3 protein: CASSQDPGAETYNEQFF

J gene: TRBJ1-2
clone size: NA
V gene: TRBV19
D gene: NA
CDR3 DNA: TGTGCCATCCGATCCCCAGGAACTTATGGCTACACCTTC
CDR3 protein: CAIRSPGTYGYTF

J gene: TRBJ2-5
clone size: NA
V gene: TRBV7-6
D gene: TRBD1
CDR3 DNA: TGTGCCAGCAGCCCTAGTGCCAGGGGGCGAGGGGAAGAGACCCAGTACTTC
CDR3 protein: CASSPSARGRGEETQYF

J gene: TRBJ1-2
clone size: NA
V gene: TRBV28
D gene: NA
CDR3 DNA: TGTGCCAGCAGTGAACCGTACAGCGCTGGGTATGGCTACACCTTC
CDR3 protein: CASSEPYSAGYGYTF

J gene: TRBJ2-7
clone size: NA
V gene: TRBV4-1
D gene: TRBD1
CDR3 DNA: TGCGCCAGCCGGCCCGGGACAGGGGGTTACGAGCAGTACTTC
CDR3 protein: CASRPGTGGYEQYF

J gene: TRBJ2-7
clone size: NA
V gene: TRBV21-1
D gene: NA
CDR3 DNA: TGTGCCAGCCTAGAAGCGGGGCCGACCTCCTACGAGCAGTACTTC
CDR3 protein: CASLEAGPTSYEQYF

J gene: TRBJ2-3
clone size: once
V gene: TRBV5-4
D gene: NA
CDR3 DNA: TGTGCCAGCAGCCCGGGACTCACGGACACAGATACGCAGTATTTT
CDR3 protein: CASSPGLTDTDTQYF

J gene: TRBJ1-1
clone size: NA
V gene: TRBV4-1
D gene: NA
CDR3 DNA: TGCGCCAGCAGCTTCTCAAAGGGGGTCACTGAAGCTTTCTTT
CDR3 protein: CASSFSKGVTEAFF

J gene: TRBJ2-1
clone size: NA
V gene: TRBV7-8
D gene: TRBD2
CDR3 DNA: TGTGCCAGCAGCTCGACTTTAGCGGGAGGGGACTACAATGAGCAGTTCTTC
CDR3 protein: CASSSTLAGGDYNEQFF

J gene: TRBJ2-1
clone size: NA
V gene: TRBV10-3
D gene: TRBD2
CDR3 DNA: TGTGCCATCAGCCTCGGGGTAGCGGGAGGGGAACCAAACAATGAGCAGTTCTTC
CDR3 protein: CAISLGVAGGEPNNEQFF

J gene: TRBJ2-2
clone size: NA
V gene: TRBV12-5
D gene: NA
CDR3 DNA: TGTGCTAGTGGTTTGGTATTCCGAGGGAGTGGGACCGGGGAGCTGTTTTTT
CDR3 protein: CASGLVFRGSGTGELFF

J gene: TRBJ2-7
clone size: NA
V gene: TRBV29-1
D gene: TRBD1
CDR3 DNA: TGCAGCGCTAGGGGACAGGCTATCCCCTACGAGCAGTACTTC
CDR3 protein: CSARGQAIPYEQYF

J gene: TRBJ1-1
clone size: few
V gene: TRBV21-1
D gene: NA
CDR3 DNA: TGTGCCAGCAGCAAAGGTGTAGGGACAGCCTACGAGAACACTGAAGCTTTCTTT
CDR3 protein: CASSKGVGTAYENTEAFF

J gene: TRBJ2-7
clone size: NA
V gene: TRBV4-3
D gene: NA
CDR3 DNA: TGCGCCAGCAGCCAAGTTGGGGGAAGCTCCTACGAGCAGTACTTC
CDR3 protein: CASSQVGGSSYEQYF

J gene: TRBJ2-7
clone size: once
V gene: TRBV9
D gene: TRBD2
CDR3 DNA: TGTGCCAGCAGCGTGGGGGGGAGAGCCTACGAGCAGTACTTC
CDR3 protein: CASSVGGRAYEQYF

J gene: TRBJ1-5
clone size: NA
V gene: TRBV2
D gene: TRBD1
CDR3 DNA: TGTGCCAGCCTGGGACAGATAACGGATCAGCCCCAGCATTTT
CDR3 protein: CASLGQITDQPQHF

J gene: TRBJ2-7
clone size: NA
V gene: TRBV9
D gene: NA
CDR3 DNA: TGTGCCAGCAGCGAGGACCGGGGAGTGGAGCAGTACTTC
CDR3 protein: CASSEDRGVEQYF

J gene: TRBJ2-7
clone size: NA
V gene: TRBV7-9
D gene: NA
CDR3 DNA: TGTGCCAGCAGCTCCCGGGACTCCCGGGCCTACGAGCAGTACTTC
CDR3 protein: CASSSRDSRAYEQYF

J gene: TRBJ2-2
clone size: NA
V gene: TRBV11-2
D gene: NA
CDR3 DNA: TGTGCCAGCAGCCAATACCAGGACTACACCGGGGAGCTGTTTTTT
CDR3 protein: CASSQYQDYTGELFF